This is a list of T cell receptor beta chains from one sample in a study of CD8 T cells in Susac syndrome. A single record per CDR3 protein comes from TCRdb applying MiXCR to the immunoSEQ multiplex PCR reads. The data show about 210,000 distinct CDR3 sequences, about 94% seen once. The sample consisted of CD4+ T cells from PBMCs. These receptors all come from a human donor with Susac syndrome. Each CDR3 is given with its conserved first and last residue. D genes are given only for firm matches. Not all rows give a size; the values are once, few, many and, for expanded clones, a class.

TRBV6-2/TRBV6-3	TRBJ2-3	once	-	TGTGCCAGCAGTGACTTAGACAGCACAGATACGCAGTATTTT	CASSDLDSTDTQYF
TRBV4-2	TRBJ2-2	-	-	TGTGCCAGCAGCCAAGTAAGAGGGGTTAACACCGGGGAGCTGTTTTTT	CASSQVRGVNTGELFF
TRBV3-1	TRBJ2-1	-	-	TGTGCCAGCAGCCAACCCCCCAATGAGCAGTTCTTC	CASSQPPNEQFF
TRBV9	TRBJ2-7	-	-	TGTGCCAGCAGCGCCGCTGGCTCCTACGAGCAGTACTTC	CASSAAGSYEQYF
TRBV14	TRBJ1-2	-	-	TGTGCCAGCAGCCAGGAGGTGGGACGGCACTATGGCTACACCTTC	CASSQEVGRHYGYTF
TRBV10-3	TRBJ1-6	-	-	TGTGCCATCACCCGAGGGACGGACAATTCACCCCTCCACTTT	CAITRGTDNSPLHF
TRBV12-5	TRBJ1-6	-	-	TGTGCTAGTACCCTTCACGGTTTAGGTTCACCCCTCCACTTT	CASTLHGLGSPLHF
TRBV5-6	TRBJ2-3	few	-	TGTGCCAGCAGCCCGGGTCCAGGGACAGATACGCAGTATTTT	CASSPGPGTDTQYF
TRBV20-1	TRBJ1-1	-	-	TGCAGTGCCCTCGGCAGGGAGGACACTGAAGCTTTCTTT	CSALGREDTEAFF
TRBV12-5	TRBJ2-5	-	-	TGTGCTAGTGGTCAATGTCCCTTCGTGGAGACCCAGTACTTC	CASGQCPFVETQYF
TRBV20-1	TRBJ2-5	-	-	TGCAGTGCTAGAGATGTAGAAGAGACCCAGTACTTC	CSARDVEETQYF
TRBV20-1	TRBJ1-1	-	-	TGCCGCAGTGCAAGGCGAGAGATGAACACTGAAGCTTTCTTT	CRSARREMNTEAFF
TRBV7-9	TRBJ1-6	-	-	TGTGCCAGCAGCCTAGGGGACCTCCGCCACTTT	CASSLGDLRHF
TRBV5-4	TRBJ1-1	-	TRBD1	TGTGCCAGCAGTTCCGACGTGGGACAGGTAAACACTGAAGCTTTCTTT	CASSSDVGQVNTEAFF
TRBV11-3	TRBJ2-5	-	-	TGTGCCAGCAGCTTAGATCCAGGGCAGGGCCAAGAGACCCAGTACTTC	CASSLDPGQGQETQYF
TRBV4-1	TRBJ2-3	-	TRBD2	TGCGCCAGCAGCTATAAACCCTTAGCGGGGGAGGGCACAGATACGCAGTATTTT	CASSYKPLAGEGTDTQYF
TRBV2	TRBJ1-4	-	-	TGCGCGGGGGGAAGGGATCACAATGAAAAACTGTTTTTT	CAGGRDHNEKLFF
TRBV27	TRBJ1-5	once	-	TGTGCCAGCAGTTACTGGGGAGACGGGCCCCAGCATTTT	CASSYWGDGPQHF
TRBV10-3	TRBJ1-6	once	-	TGTGCCACGATGACTGGGGGGGAAAATTCACCCCTCCACTTT	CATMTGGENSPLHF
TRBV7-9	TRBJ2-2	-	-	TGTGCCAGCAGCTACTCGGGGAACACCGGGGAGCTGTTTTTT	CASSYSGNTGELFF
TRBV18	TRBJ2-6	-	-	TGTGCCAGCTCACCCCCCCCGGGCTCTGGGGCCAACGTCCTGACTTTC	CASSPPPGSGANVLTF